This is a list of T cell receptor beta chains from one sample in a study of beta chain features in type 1 diabetes. Sequencing used immunoSEQ multiplex PCR; TCRdb keeps in-frame clones, though not all of them. This sample carries about 620,000 clones, roughly 16% of them seen once, and the ten largest clones take approximately 0.093%. Sequencing was done on a sample of naive CD4+ T cells from blood. The origin of the receptors is a man aged 18 to 30 in good health. Both conserved end residues are part of each CDR3. The order of the fields is clone size, V gene, J gene, D gene, CDR3 DNA, CDR3 protein. D genes are given only for firm matches. A clone size is listed for some rows: how often the clone was seen (once, few, many), or a class if it is expanded.

clone size: few; V gene: TRBV5-1; J gene: TRBJ2-4; D gene: NA; CDR3 DNA: TGCGCCAGCAGCTTGGCCGGAGGCACCAAAAACATTCAGTACTTC; CDR3 protein: CASSLAGGTKNIQYF
clone size: many; V gene: TRBV7-2; J gene: TRBJ2-5; D gene: NA; CDR3 DNA: TGTGCCAGCAGCTTCCAAGAGACCCAGTACTTC; CDR3 protein: CASSFQETQYF
clone size: few; V gene: TRBV28; J gene: TRBJ1-2; D gene: NA; CDR3 DNA: TGTGCCAGCAGTTCCGGACAAGGAGATACTTTAAACTATGGCTACACCTTC; CDR3 protein: CASSSGQGDTLNYGYTF
clone size: few; V gene: TRBV5-1; J gene: TRBJ2-7; D gene: NA; CDR3 DNA: TGCGCCAGCAGCTTCCTATACAGTGCAGAAGGCTACGAGCAGTACTTC; CDR3 protein: CASSFLYSAEGYEQYF
clone size: few; V gene: TRBV2; J gene: TRBJ2-7; D gene: TRBD2; CDR3 DNA: TGTGCCAGCAGTGGGACTAGCCCATGGGCTATCGAGCAGTACTTC; CDR3 protein: CASSGTSPWAIEQYF
clone size: few; V gene: TRBV2; J gene: TRBJ2-7; D gene: TRBD2; CDR3 DNA: TGTGCCAGCAGTGATTCCGGACTAGCAAGTCACGAGCAGTACTTC; CDR3 protein: CASSDSGLASHEQYF
clone size: NA; V gene: TRBV5-4; J gene: TRBJ2-7; D gene: TRBD2; CDR3 DNA: TGTGCCAGCAGCTTATCGGGGGGGCCGTGGTACGAGCAGTACTTC; CDR3 protein: CASSLSGGPWYEQYF
clone size: NA; V gene: TRBV5-4; J gene: TRBJ1-6; D gene: TRBD1; CDR3 DNA: TGTGCCAGCAGCTCGACCTGGGACAGGGCGAATTCACCCCTCCACTTT; CDR3 protein: CASSSTWDRANSPLHF
clone size: few; V gene: TRBV29-1; J gene: TRBJ2-7; D gene: NA; CDR3 DNA: TGCAGCGTTGAAGATCGGCAGAGCACCTACGAGCAGTACTTC; CDR3 protein: CSVEDRQSTYEQYF
clone size: NA; V gene: TRBV7-9; J gene: TRBJ1-4; D gene: TRBD1; CDR3 DNA: TGTGCCAGCAGCGCCCAGGGGGGTTCGACTGAAAAACTGTTTTTT; CDR3 protein: CASSAQGGSTEKLFF
clone size: NA; V gene: TRBV29-1; J gene: TRBJ2-7; D gene: TRBD2; CDR3 DNA: TGCAGCGTTGCATTCAGGCTAGCGGGAAACTACGAGCAGTACTTC; CDR3 protein: CSVAFRLAGNYEQYF
clone size: NA; V gene: TRBV6-5; J gene: TRBJ1-5; D gene: TRBD1; CDR3 DNA: TGTGCCAGCAGTGGACAGGGGGGTCAGCCCCAGCATTTT; CDR3 protein: CASSGQGGQPQHF
clone size: NA; V gene: TRBV5-1; J gene: TRBJ2-3; D gene: NA; CDR3 DNA: TGCGCCAGCAGCTTGGTGCTAGTCGGGAGCCCTGATACGCAGTATTTT; CDR3 protein: CASSLVLVGSPDTQYF
clone size: NA; V gene: TRBV9; J gene: TRBJ1-2; D gene: NA; CDR3 DNA: TGTGCCAGCAGCGTAGCAGCAAACTATGGCTACACCTTC; CDR3 protein: CASSVAANYGYTF
clone size: NA; V gene: TRBV11-3; J gene: TRBJ2-5; D gene: NA; CDR3 DNA: TGTGCCAGCAGCTTAGACAGGGGAGAGACCCAGTACTTC; CDR3 protein: CASSLDRGETQYF
clone size: NA; V gene: TRBV28; J gene: TRBJ1-4; D gene: NA; CDR3 DNA: TGTGCCAGCAGTTTTGTCAGTCTGAAGAATGAAAAACTGTTTTTT; CDR3 protein: CASSFVSLKNEKLFF
clone size: few; V gene: TRBV7-9; J gene: TRBJ2-7; D gene: TRBD1; CDR3 DNA: TGTGCCAGCAGCACTTCAGGGGGCCCCTACGAGCAGTACTTC; CDR3 protein: CASSTSGGPYEQYF
clone size: NA; V gene: TRBV6-6; J gene: TRBJ2-5; D gene: NA; CDR3 DNA: TGTGCCAGCAGGCGTCTGAGGGACGTCCTAGGGGAGACCCAGTACTTC; CDR3 protein: CASRRLRDVLGETQYF
clone size: NA; V gene: TRBV7-2; J gene: TRBJ1-1; D gene: NA; CDR3 DNA: TGTGCCAGCACCGTCCGGGGGGGCTGGAGCACTGAAGCTTTCTTT; CDR3 protein: CASTVRGGWSTEAFF
clone size: NA; V gene: TRBV27; J gene: TRBJ2-7; D gene: TRBD2; CDR3 DNA: TGTGCCAGCAGTACGACGACCGTGACTAGCGGGTCGAGAGCCTACGAGCAGTACTTC; CDR3 protein: CASSTTTVTSGSRAYEQYF
clone size: few; V gene: TRBV10-3; J gene: TRBJ2-7; D gene: NA; CDR3 DNA: TGTGCCATCAGTGAGTCGAAAGGGGTACTGTACGAGCAGTACTTC; CDR3 protein: CAISESKGVLYEQYF
clone size: few; V gene: TRBV7-3; J gene: TRBJ2-2; D gene: NA; CDR3 DNA: TGTGCCAGCAGCTTAAACGGCAGACAGAACACCGGGGAGCTGTTTTTT; CDR3 protein: CASSLNGRQNTGELFF
clone size: NA; V gene: TRBV2; J gene: TRBJ1-1; D gene: NA; CDR3 DNA: TGTGCCAGCAGAAGAGATGGGAACACTGAAGCTTTCTTT; CDR3 protein: CASRRDGNTEAFF
clone size: few; V gene: TRBV28; J gene: TRBJ2-7; D gene: TRBD1; CDR3 DNA: TGTGCCAGCAGTTCACCGGGGACAGGTGGCTACGAGCAGTACTTC; CDR3 protein: CASSSPGTGGYEQYF
clone size: NA; V gene: TRBV7-2; J gene: TRBJ2-3; D gene: NA; CDR3 DNA: TGTGCCAGCAGCTTAGTTGGCCAAAGCACAGATACGCAGTATTTT; CDR3 protein: CASSLVGQSTDTQYF